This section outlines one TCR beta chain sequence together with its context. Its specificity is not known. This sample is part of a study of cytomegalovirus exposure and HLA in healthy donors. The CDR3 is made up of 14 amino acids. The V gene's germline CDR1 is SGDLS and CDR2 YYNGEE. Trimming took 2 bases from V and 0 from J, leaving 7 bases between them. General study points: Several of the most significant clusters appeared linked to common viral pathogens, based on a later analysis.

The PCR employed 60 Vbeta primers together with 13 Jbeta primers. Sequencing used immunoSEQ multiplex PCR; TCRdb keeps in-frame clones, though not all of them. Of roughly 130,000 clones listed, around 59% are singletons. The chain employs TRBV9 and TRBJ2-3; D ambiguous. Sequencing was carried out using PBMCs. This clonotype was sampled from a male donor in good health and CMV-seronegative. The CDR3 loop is CASSVQASTDTQYF. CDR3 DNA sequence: TGTGCCAGCAGCGTTCAGGCCAGCACAGATACGCAGTATTTT. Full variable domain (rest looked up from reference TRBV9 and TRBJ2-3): DSGVTQTPKHLITATGQRVTLRCSPRSGDLSVYWYQQSLDQGLQFLIQYYNGEERAKGNILERFSAQQFPDLHSELNLSSLELGDSALYFCASSVQASTDTQYFGPGTRLTVL.